A single TCR beta chain is shown here with its context. Authors' analysis steps: Reference gene primers were amplified, and this amplification served to estimate nucleated cell counts. The table came from immunoSEQ multiplex PCR; TCRdb's copy has only in-frame clones and leaves some out. Clone size and the V and J calls come from that table; the DNA yielded D and trimming. Among under 450,000 clones listed, 89% were seen once. This specimen belongs to a study of blood T cell repertoires in COVID-19. Study summary: Spain, Italy and the United States supplied samples that represented acute and convalescent COVID-19. The analysed material was cDNA or gDNA that came from T cells, B-cell-depleted T cells, or PBMCs.

Recruited during active infection, patients (from Seattle) were subsequently followed longitudinally. Germline trimming cut 2 bases from V and 8 bases from J; bases unmatched to any gene: 10. Germline-derived CDR1 and CDR2 are SGDLS and YYNGEE. The CDR3 totals 15 residues. This sequence originates from a middle-aged woman with COVID-19, enrolled during active disease. The chain employs TRBV9 and TRBJ2-7, with TRBD2 matching 10 bases. Sequencing was performed on peripheral blood. CDR3 DNA: TGTGCCAGCAGCGTTTACGGGCTAGCGGGAGAGAAGCAGTACTTC. As protein: CASSVYGLAGEKQYF.